The 14 T cell receptor beta chains below all came from one sample that was sequenced in a study of response to subunit inactivated influenza vaccine. TCRdb called the RT-PCR reads again in MiXCR, with one record for every CDR3 protein. The data show some 500,000 distinct CDR3 sequences, approximately 15% seen once. The sequencing used CD4+ T cells sorted from PBMCs, collected 23 months after vaccination. The receptors shown here come from a man aged 45 to 70 who received an inactivated influenza vaccine.

The chain has TRBV4-2 and TRBJ1-1; D remains ambiguous. Deletions cut 1 base from V and 3 bases from J, with 9 bases between. The CDR3 consists of 14 residues. Germline CDR1 and CDR2: LGHNA and YNFKEQ. The CDR3: CASSQGDWDTEAFF. For the CDR3, the DNA is TGTGCCAGCAGCCAAGGAGATTGGGACACTGAAGCTTTCTTT.

This clonotype was seen repeatedly, ten times or more. The chain uses TRBV12-3 or TRBV12-4 and TRBJ2-2; D possibly uses TRBD1 or TRBD2 (5 bases each). The length of the CDR3 is 14 residues. The V gene lost 3 bases and the J gene lost 4 bases, with 9 bases spanning the gap. The CDR3 sequence is CASSFGALTGELFF. The CDR3 DNA sequence: TGTGCCAGCAGTTTCGGGGCCCTCACCGGGGAGCTGTTTTTT.

There are a few counts of this clonotype. The gene calls are TRBV4-3 and TRBJ2-2; no clear D. The CDR3 runs to 13 residues. Germline-derived CDR1 and CDR2 are LGHNA and YSLEER. Trimming shortened V by 0 bases and J by 6 bases, and 5 bases separated the two germline ends. The CDR3 here is CASSQDYPGELFF. CDR3 bases: TGCGCCAGCAGCCAAGATTATCCCGGGGAGCTGTTTTTT.

The gene calls are TRBV6-2 or TRBV6-3 and TRBJ1-1; D is unresolved. Trimming removed 7 bases from V and 5 bases from J, with 17 bases in between. The CDR3 runs to 14 residues. CDR1 is MNHEY, CDR2 SVGEGT, per germline. The CDR3 here is CASTAHARDTEAFF. The CDR3 DNA is TGTGCCAGCACCGCACATGCTAGAGATACTGAAGCTTTCTTT.

This clonotype was seen a handful of times. The chain is built from TRBV12-3 or TRBV12-4 and TRBJ1-6; 8 bases agree with TRBD1. J was trimmed by 8 bases and V by 3 bases; bases with no gene match: 3. This CDR3 region has 14 residues. The DNA of the CDR3 is TGTGCCAGCAGTTTCCAGGGGGCGGATTCACCCCTCCACTTT. It translates to CASSFQGADSPLHF.

The rearrangement uses TRBV3-1 and TRBJ2-5; D possibly uses TRBD1 or TRBD2 (6 bases each). CDR1 and CDR2 from the germline V gene are LGHDT and YNNKEL (reference sequence). The CDR3 sequence is 14 residues long. The V end lost 1 base, the J end lost 2 bases, and 8 bases lay between the germline ends. Here the CDR3 reads CASSQAGAQETQYF. The CDR3 DNA reads as TGTGCCAGCAGCCAAGCGGGGGCTCAAGAGACCCAGTACTTC.

The chain is built from TRBV6-1 and TRBJ1-3; 7 positions agree with TRBD1. V shed 5 bases and J 0 bases; nucleotides not matched to a gene: 7. The CDR3 is made up of 16 amino acids. Germline CDR1 and CDR2: MNHNS and SASEGT. The CDR3 DNA is TGTGCCAGCAGTCCTTCCCGGGACAGCTCTGGAAACACCATATATTTT. It translates to CASSPSRDSSGNTIYF.

This chain uses TRBV7-3 with TRBJ2-7; D is perhaps TRBD1 (5 bases). V shed 1 base and J shed 5 bases, with 15 bases lying between them. Germline values: CDR1 SGHTA, CDR2 FQGTGA. The CDR3 length is 15 residues. CDR3 sequence (DNA): TGTGCCAGCAGCTTAATGCTTGGACATCAGAACGAGCAGTACTTC. Encoded protein: CASSLMLGHQNEQYF.

The V and J genes are TRBV7-2 and TRBJ2-3; 11 bases are shared with TRBD2. The CDR3 has 16 residues. The germline gives CDR1 SGHTA, CDR2 FQGNSA. V lost 5 bases and J lost 3; bases outside the gene matches: 7. In DNA, the CDR3 is TGTGCCAGCAGCACCATAGCGGGAGGGTGGACAGATACGCAGTATTTT. Protein sequence: CASSTIAGGWTDTQYF. The full variable domain, its missing parts supplied by reference TRBV7-2 and TRBJ2-3, is GAGVSQSPSNKVTEKGKDVELRCDPISGHTALYWYRQSLGQGLEFLIYFQGNSAPDKSGLPSDRFSAERTGGSVSTLTIQRTQQEDSAVYLCASSTIAGGWTDTQYFGPGTRLTVL.

This clonotype has only a few counts. The genes are TRBV11-2 and TRBJ2-1; 8 bases are shared with TRBD1. Trimming cost V 1 base and J 8 bases; bases outside gene matches: 10. Germline V gene data show CDR1 as SGHAT and CDR2 as FQNNGV. CDR3 length: 16 residues. The CDR3 region is CASSLVFGQGFDEQFF. CDR3 DNA sequence: TGTGCCAGCAGCTTAGTCTTTGGACAGGGATTTGATGAGCAGTTCTTC. The full variable domain, with the rest looked up from reference TRBV11-2 and TRBJ2-1, is EAGVAQSPRYKIIEKRQSVAFWCNPISGHATLYWYQQILGQGPKLLIQFQNNGVVDDSQLPKDRFSAERLKGVDSTLKIQPAKLEDSAVYLCASSLVFGQGFDEQFFGPGTRLTVL.

This clonotype was counted between two and nine times. The gene calls are TRBV5-5 and TRBJ2-5; TRBD1 agrees at 7 bases. Germline CDR1 is SGHKS and CDR2 is YYEKEE (reference sequence). This CDR3 spans 15 amino acids. The V segment lost 4 bases and the J segment 2 bases; nucleotides outside the gene matches: 8. In DNA form, the CDR3 reads TGTGCCAGCAGCCGTACTGCAGGGGGACAAGAGACCCAGTACTTC. It encodes CASSRTAGGQETQYF.

In its sample, this clonotype was seen a few times. The chain employs TRBV7-8 and TRBJ2-3; D unclear. CDR3 size: 15 residues. V shed 5 bases and J shed 1 base, with 13 bases lying between them. The germline V gene encodes CDR1 SGHVS and CDR2 FQNEAQ. The CDR3 sequence is CASSQGSWGTDTQYF. The CDR3 DNA is TGTGCCAGCAGCCAAGGCTCCTGGGGCACAGATACGCAGTATTTT.

Many counts were recorded for this clonotype. The V gene is TRBV29-1, the J gene TRBJ2-3; D unresolved. V gave up 4 bases and J gave up 5 bases, with 4 bases separating them. This CDR3 has 10 amino acids. CDR1 and CDR2 from the germline V gene are SQVTM and ANQGSEA. CDR3 nucleotides: TGCAGCGTTGCCCAAGATACGCAGTATTTT. Protein sequence: CSVAQDTQYF.

The chain employs TRBV4-3 and TRBJ2-3; unclear D gene. The germline V and J ends were trimmed by 0 bases and 0 bases, with 7 bases remaining between them. Germline assignment: CDR1 LGHNA and CDR2 YSLEER. The CDR3 contains 15 residues. DNA of the CDR3: TGCGCCAGCAGCCAAGAGGGCGCTAGCACAGATACGCAGTATTTT. It codes for CASSQEGASTDTQYF.